Listed below are T cell receptor beta chains from one sample, sequenced in a study of blood T cell repertoires in COVID-19. Here immunoSEQ multiplex PCR was the method, and the copy in TCRdb shows in-frame clones only, minus some. The top ten hold roughly 4.2% of the sample, which has about 200,000 clones, 65% to 90% seen once. The source material was peripheral blood. The source of these receptors is a man in his forties or fifties with acute or convalescent COVID-19. Each CDR3 is given with its conserved first and last residue. A D gene is named only where the DNA matches it firmly. Size is stated for part of the rows, as once, few or many counts, or as a class when the clone is expanded.

clone_size | j_call | d_call | v_call | cdr3_aa | cdr3_nt
- | TRBJ2-2 | - | TRBV4-2 | CASSHPVAGVNTGELFF | TGTGCCAGCAGCCACCCCGTTGCAGGGGTGAACACCGGGGAGCTGTTTTTT
- | TRBJ2-5 | - | TRBV3-1/TRBV3-2 | CASSPGVTQYF | TGTGCCAGCAGCCCGGGGGTGACCCAGTACTTC
- | TRBJ2-3 | TRBD2 | TRBV6-5 | CASSYGAGGADTQYF | TGTGCCAGCAGTTACGGAGCGGGGGGAGCAGATACGCAGTATTTT
- | TRBJ2-6 | TRBD2 | TRBV4-1 | CASYSGGSGANVLTF | TGCGCCAGCTACTCGGGGGGAAGTGGGGCCAACGTCCTGACTTTC
- | TRBJ1-1 | - | TRBV14 | CASSPRQLLNTEAFF | TGTGCCAGCAGCCCAAGACAGCTACTGAACACTGAAGCTTTCTTT
few | TRBJ1-1 | - | TRBV3-1/TRBV3-2 | CASSQLTGYAFF | TGTGCCAGCAGCCAACTAACGGGATACGCTTTCTTT
- | TRBJ1-2 | TRBD1 | TRBV19 | CASSIGDRVNYGYTF | TGTGCCAGTAGTATAGGCGACAGGGTGAACTATGGCTACACCTTC
- | TRBJ1-2 | - | TRBV30 | CAWSPKIATGYGYTF | TGTGCCTGGAGTCCAAAGATCGCGACAGGCTATGGCTACACCTTC
few | TRBJ1-5 | - | TRBV19 | CASRQGNQPQHF | TGTGCCAGTAGACAGGGCAATCAGCCCCAGCATTTT
- | TRBJ2-5 | - | TRBV5-1 | CASSLGVGSQETQYF | TGCGCCAGCAGCTTGGGGGTCGGGAGCCAAGAGACCCAGTACTTC
- | TRBJ2-5 | TRBD1 | TRBV7-9 | CASSYDRGTGTQYF | TGTGCCAGCAGCTATGACAGGGGAACCGGGACCCAGTACTTC
- | TRBJ1-1 | - | TRBV2 | CASSEAPVWSTEAFF | TGTGCCAGCAGTGAAGCGCCCGTTTGGAGCACTGAAGCTTTCTTT
- | TRBJ1-2 | - | TRBV28 | CASSLGRTWNYGYTF | TGTGCCAGCAGTTTAGGACGGACTTGGAACTATGGCTACACCTTC
few | TRBJ2-1 | - | TRBV5-6 | CASSLGGTSYNEQFF | TGTGCCAGCAGCTTGGGCGGGACCTCCTACAATGAGCAGTTCTTC
once | TRBJ2-3 | - | TRBV2 | CASKWDRGAADTQYF | TGTGCCAGCAAATGGGATCGGGGGGCCGCAGATACGCAGTATTTT
- | TRBJ1-1 | - | TRBV13 | CASSSNLNTEAFF | TGTGCCAGCAGCTCTAATTTGAACACTGAAGCTTTCTTT
- | TRBJ1-3 | - | TRBV10-3 | CASRTASGNTIYF | TGTGCCTCCAGGACAGCTTCTGGAAACACCATATATTTT
- | TRBJ1-1 | - | TRBV5-4 | CASNSQENTEAFF | TGTGCCAGCAACTCCCAGGAGAACACTGAAGCTTTCTTT
- | TRBJ2-3 | - | TRBV5-1 | CASSFGGSSADTQYF | TGCGCCAGCAGCTTTGGGGGGTCGAGCGCAGATACGCAGTATTTT
once | TRBJ1-1 | - | TRBV2 | CASRRSREAFF | TGTGCCAGCAGGAGGAGCCGTGAAGCTTTCTTT
- | TRBJ2-1 | - | TRBV6-5 | CASRKGTWGINEQFF | TGTGCCAGCAGGAAGGGGACTTGGGGGATCAATGAGCAGTTCTTC
- | TRBJ1-4 | TRBD1 | TRBV7-2 | CASSLTGTGVEKLFF | TGTGCCAGCAGCTTAACCGGGACAGGGGTCGAAAAACTGTTTTTT
- | TRBJ1-4 | - | TRBV18 | CASSPLTGTNEKLFF | TGTGCCAGCTCACCATTAACAGGGACTAATGAAAAACTGTTTTTT
- | TRBJ2-7 | TRBD1 | TRBV5-6 | CASSVTIQGMDYEQYF | TGTGCCAGCAGCGTTACAATACAGGGGATGGACTACGAGCAGTACTTC
- | TRBJ1-5 | TRBD1 | TRBV6-4 | CASSDYTTGVEGQPQHF | TGTGCCAGCAGTGATTACACAACAGGGGTCGAGGGTCAGCCCCAGCATTTT
- | TRBJ1-5 | TRBD1 | TRBV6-2/TRBV6-3 | CASSRNRDRANGQPQHF | TGTGCCAGCAGCCGAAACCGGGACAGGGCGAACGGTCAGCCCCAGCATTTT